Included here is one T cell receptor (beta chain) sequence, with context. This clone was picked up one time. What antigen it recognizes has not been identified. No qualities accompany the bases; no much larger clone lies one base away. V is cut back by 5 bases and J by 2 bases, with 4 bases in the junction unmatched. The CDR3 has 15 amino acids, counting the end cysteine and phenylalanine. Only the CDR3 part of the read is kept: 45 bases, read in frame from the first base. Based on the germline V gene (reference sequence), the CDR1 and CDR2 sequences are SEHNR and FQNEAQ. This sample is drawn from a study of memory CD4+ T cells and cytomegalovirus serostatus (dated by TCRdb to the late 2010s). In the study overall: A total of roughly 35 healthy Belgian adults, of whom 9 were CMV seropositive and approximately 24 were CMV seronegative, were included in the cohort. CD4+ memory TCRbeta repertoires of a Belgian cohort with known cytomegalovirus serostatus were sequenced in order to replicate a published TCR-based CMV serostatus classifier. The paper's findings and limits, for the study overall: On the Belgian cohort, the classifier built on the original framework reached a median bootstrapped AUC of approximately 0.94, with a 95% CI of 0.76-1.00. Results were interpreted as suggesting that the CMV-associated TCR signature is largely present in the CD4+ memory repertoire. Only CD4+CD45RO+ memory cells were sequenced, in contrast to the original study, which included naive and memory CD4+ and CD8+ populations. Of around 160 previously reported CMV-associated TCRbeta sequences, approximately 70 appeared in the CD4+ memory repertoires, each in one to five individuals. For CMV serostatus prediction, a median bootstrapped AUC of 0.95 was reached with the original framework, and a median bootstrapped AUC of 0.91 was reached with a US-trained random forest.

The Quick-DNA Microprep Kit was used to extract genomic DNA from the sorted cells. TCRbeta DNA was amplified with the immunoSEQ hsTCRbeta kit following the manufacturer's protocol. An Illumina MiSeq instrument was used to sequence the TCRbeta libraries. The authors processed their data as follows. Removing out-of-frame sequences left approximately 2,000,000 distinct TCRbeta sequences, an average of around 67,000 per individual. Each individual was scored according to the count of 164 previously reported CMV-associated TCRbeta sequences and the total productive distinct TCRbeta count. A beta-binomial model was reimplemented in Python, and random forests from scikit-learn, run with default parameters, were trained on data from the US cohort. Classifier performance on the Belgian cohort was reported as the median AUC with percentile confidence intervals calculated over 10,000 bootstrap iterations. This immuneACCESS table, as held by TCRdb, lists in-frame sequences with V and J called but not all clones. Of the missing ones, under half trace to an unresolved V gene in checked studies; the others have no known cause. For V, J and clone size, that table is used; D and trimming come from the DNA. This sample gives some 60,000 clones in total; over 65% of them show up just once. The ten largest clones add up to about 2.4% of the sample.

A FACSAria II was used to sort memory CD4+ T cells, defined as single viable CD3+CD4+CD8-CD45RO+ cells. To determine CMV serostatus, a Roche Elecsys assay was used that detects serum IgG against CMV pp150, pp28, p38 and p52. Once the samples were thawed, total CD4+ T cells were enriched through positive selection using CD4 magnetic microbeads. The samples came from a different study that was designed specifically to examine the CD4+ T cell memory repertoire. Peripheral blood mononuclear cells were isolated and cryopreserved according to standard operating procedures, and serum was kept at -80 degrees C. The staining used CD3-PerCP (BW264/56), CD4-APC (RPA-T4), CD45RO-PE (UCHT1) and CD8-Pacific Orange (3B5) antibodies, and Sytox blue was used to exclude non-viable cells.

The sequence is built from TRBV7-9 and TRBJ2-2, with 8 junctional bases fitting TRBD2. The sample comprised memory CD4+ T cells from blood. This clonotype was obtained from an adult in good health and CMV-seropositive. The DNA reads TGTGCCAGCAGCCCAGGACTAGCAAACACCGGGGAGCTGTTTTTT. It translates as CASSPGLANTGELFF.